One and the same sample provided the 27 T cell receptor beta chains below, sequenced in a study of blood T cell repertoires in COVID-19. Profiling relied on immunoSEQ multiplex PCR, and the TCRdb table lists in-frame clones only, not all of them. The sample shows 270,000 or so clones, roughly 88% of them seen only once. Sequencing input: peripheral blood. The origin of the receptors is a woman aged 25 to 45 with active or convalescent COVID-19.

This chain links TRBV6-2 or TRBV6-3 with TRBJ2-2, with D uncertain. Germline V gives CDR1 MNHEY, CDR2 SVGEGT. Trimming left V 5 bases short and J 3 bases short, with 10 bases between. The CDR3 is 14 amino acids. The CDR3 spells CASSNLVHTGELFF. In DNA, the CDR3 is TGTGCCAGCAGTAATTTAGTTCACACCGGGGAGCTGTTTTTT.

The chain couples TRBV7-2 to TRBJ1-2, with D possibly matching TRBD1 (5 bases). The CDR3 consists of 13 residues. Germline values: CDR1 SGHTA, CDR2 FQGNSA. Deletions cut 0 bases from V and 6 bases from J, with 8 bases between. The CDR3 loop reads CASSLAWGDGYTF. The CDR3 nucleotides read TGTGCCAGCAGCTTAGCGTGGGGGGATGGCTACACCTTC.

The rearrangement links TRBV5-1 to TRBJ2-6, with a tentative D call TRBD1 (5 bases). Germline V gene sequence: CDR1 SGHRS, CDR2 YFSETQ. Trimming removed 3 bases from V and 2 bases from J, with 6 bases in between. This CDR3 comprises 14 residues. In DNA, the CDR3 is TGCGCCAGCAGCTCCAGGGCTGGGGCCAACGTCCTGACTTTC. This codes for CASSSRAGANVLTF.

The chain joins TRBV10-3 to TRBJ1-1; possible D gene TRBD1, 5 bases. Germline lookup yields CDR1 ENHRY and CDR2 SYGVKD. The CDR3 sequence is 13 residues long. Trimming stripped 10 bases from V and 1 base from J, with 13 bases between. CDR3 nucleotide sequence: TGTGCCACCACGGGGCGGGGGAACACTGAAGCTTTCTTT. This sequence encodes CATTGRGNTEAFF.

The chain recombines TRBV7-9 with TRBJ2-5; a possible D gene is TRBD2 (5 bases). Germline V gives CDR1 SEHNR, CDR2 FQNEAQ (reference sequence). Trimming removed 6 bases from V and 1 base from J, with 15 bases in between. This CDR3 spans 15 amino acids. The CDR3 nucleotides are TGTGCCAGCAGTCGGAAACTAGGACTCCAAGAGACCCAGTACTTC. It encodes CASSRKLGLQETQYF. Filled out from reference TRBV7-9 and TRBJ2-5, the complete variable domain reads DTGVSQNPRHKITKRGQNVTFRCDPISEHNRLYWYRQTLGQGPEFLTYFQNEAQLEKSRLLSDRFSAERPKGSFSTLEIQRTEQGDSAMYLCASSRKLGLQETQYFGPGTRLLVL.

This rearrangement joins TRBV7-2 to TRBJ2-3; 9 bases align to TRBD2. This CDR3 has 16 residues. The J segment lost 2 bases and the V segment lost 0 bases, leaving 3 bases of the junction unmatched. Germline assignment: CDR1 SGHTA and CDR2 FQGNSA. The CDR3 spells CASSLASSGTTDTQYF. DNA for the CDR3: TGTGCCAGCAGCTTAGCCTCTAGCGGGACCACAGATACGCAGTATTTT. The whole variable domain, remainder taken from reference TRBV7-2 and TRBJ2-3, is GAGVSQSPSNKVTEKGKDVELRCDPISGHTALYWYRQSLGQGLEFLIYFQGNSAPDKSGLPSDRFSAERTGGSVSTLTIQRTQQEDSAVYLCASSLASSGTTDTQYFGPGTRLTVL.

The CDR3 loop is CASSRTGILNTEAFF. In nucleotides, the CDR3 is TGTGCCAGTAGTAGGACAGGGATTCTGAACACTGAAGCTTTCTTT. The chain is built from TRBV19 and TRBJ1-1, with TRBD1 matching 8 bases. Germline lookup yields CDR1 LNHDA and CDR2 SQIVND (reference sequence). Trimming cost V 4 bases and J 0 bases; bases outside gene matches: 4. The CDR3 runs 15 residues. Filled out from reference TRBV19 and TRBJ1-1, the complete variable domain reads DGGITQSPKYLFRKEGQNVTLSCEQNLNHDAMYWYRQDPGQGLRLIYYSQIVNDFQKGDIAEGYSVSREKKESFPLTVTSAQKNPTAFYLCASSRTGILNTEAFFGQGTRLTVV.

The chain couples TRBV7-2 to TRBJ2-1; D might be TRBD1 (7 bases). CDR1 is SGHTA and CDR2 is FQGNSA in the germline V gene. There are 16 residues in the CDR3. V gave up 1 base and J gave up 7 bases, with 17 bases separating them. CDR3 sequence reads: CASSLVVLRGENEQFF. CDR3 nucleotides: TGTGCCAGCAGCTTAGTAGTCCTCAGGGGGGAAAATGAGCAGTTCTTC.

This chain links TRBV3-1 (or the pseudogene TRBV3-2) with TRBJ2-1; TRBD2 might be the D (6 bases). The V and J ends lost 6 bases and 4 bases respectively, with 10 bases between them. Germline assignment: CDR1 LGHDT and CDR2 YNNKEL (reference sequence). This CDR3 contains 13 residues. The chain's CDR3 is CASRPREYNEQFF. The CDR3 nucleotides read TGTGCCAGCAGACCCCGGGAGTACAATGAGCAGTTCTTC.

This chain connects TRBV14 to TRBJ1-1; D uncertain. V dropped 6 bases and J dropped 8 bases, with 10 bases sitting between them. The CDR3 loop spans 11 amino acids. The germline gives CDR1 SGHDN, CDR2 FVKESK. CDR3 in amino acids: CASSGQLEAFF. CDR3 nucleotide sequence: TGTGCCAGCAGTGGGCAGCTCGAAGCTTTCTTT.

This rearrangement joins TRBV27 to TRBJ1-6; D unclear. From germline, CDR1 is MNHEY and CDR2 SMNVEV (reference sequence). The CDR3 totals 15 residues. V lost 6 bases and J 5 bases, leaving 14 bases between the germline ends. This CDR3 reads CASSRLAGHNSPLHF. In DNA form, the CDR3 reads TGTGCCAGCAGCCGCCTGGCGGGCCATAATTCACCCCTCCACTTT.

Comments on this clone: The same CDR3 is also encoded by other DNA sequences in this sample. The chain links TRBV5-6 to TRBJ1-2; TRBD1 matches at 10 bases. The ends lost 4 bases at V and 4 bases at J; junction bases unmatched: 7. The CDR3 contains 15 residues. Per germline, CDR1 SGHDT and CDR2 YYEEEE. CDR3 nucleotide sequence: TGTGCCAGCAGCCCGCGACAGGGGGCTAGCTATGGCTACACCTTC. It translates to CASSPRQGASYGYTF.

The V call is TRBV3-1 (or the pseudogene TRBV3-2), the J call TRBJ1-4, with D unresolved. CDR3 length: 15 residues. CDR1 and CDR2 (germline): LGHDT, YNNKEL (reference sequence). V was shortened by 0 bases and J by 8 bases, with 13 bases between the two germline ends. CDR3: CASSQDPRPGEKLFF. For the CDR3, the DNA is TGTGCCAGCAGCCAAGACCCCCGCCCGGGGGAAAAACTGTTTTTT.

The chain couples TRBV6-5 to TRBJ1-1; 8 nucleotides agree with TRBD1. The CDR3 is 15 residues long. Germline lookup yields CDR1 MNHEY and CDR2 SVGAGI. V dropped 6 bases and J dropped 3; count of bases not matched to a gene: 9. CDR3 residues: CASSRTGWLDTEAFF. CDR3 sequence (DNA): TGTGCCAGCAGCAGGACAGGGTGGTTGGACACTGAAGCTTTCTTT.

The chain has TRBV5-1 and TRBJ1-6; possibly TRBD1 for D (6 bases). From germline, CDR1 is SGHRS and CDR2 YFSETQ. V lost 0 bases to trimming and J lost 7 bases, with 14 bases between them. This CDR3 spans 16 amino acids. Here the CDR3 reads CASSLEDSRWNSPLHF. In DNA, the CDR3 is TGCGCCAGCAGCTTGGAGGACAGTAGGTGGAATTCACCCCTCCACTTT. Together with reference TRBV5-1 and TRBJ1-6, the CDR3 gives the full variable domain: KAGVTQTPRYLIKTRGQQVTLSCSPISGHRSVSWYQQTPGQGLQFLFEYFSETQRNKGNFPGRFSGRQFSNSRSEMNVSTLELGDSALYLCASSLEDSRWNSPLHFGNGTRLTVT.

The chain uses TRBV19 and TRBJ2-1, with D maybe TRBD1 (5 bases). Trimming left V 3 bases short and J 3 bases short, with 12 bases between. CDR1 LNHDA and CDR2 SQIVND come from the germline V gene (reference sequence). CDR3 length: 15 amino acids. Here the CDR3 DNA reads TGTGCCAGTAGTATGGTGCAGGGCTTCTACAATGAGCAGTTCTTC. This encodes CASSMVQGFYNEQFF.

In this sample, this clone turned up once. The chain carries TRBV6-5 and TRBJ2-3; 7 bases are shared with TRBD2. CDR1 and CDR2 (germline): MNHEY, SVGAGI. The CDR3 extends over 14 amino acids. V was pared by 7 bases and J by 2 bases, with 6 bases of the junction left unmatched. The CDR3: CASTRTRVTDTQYF. The CDR3 DNA reads TGTGCCAGCACACGGACTAGGGTCACAGATACGCAGTATTTT.

This clone appeared a single time. V and J are TRBV7-3 and TRBJ2-5, with D tentatively TRBD1 (5 bases). This CDR3 has 14 amino acids. Germline V gene lookup returns CDR1 SGHTA and CDR2 FQGTGA. V lost 4 bases to trimming and J lost 4 bases, with 13 bases between them. The CDR3 reads CASSSAHQGETQYF. The CDR3 DNA reads TGTGCCAGCAGCTCAGCTCACCAGGGAGAGACCCAGTACTTC.

This chain joins TRBV2 and TRBJ2-3; 8 bases map to TRBD2. There are 15 residues in the CDR3. Germline V gene sequence: CDR1 SNHLY, CDR2 FYNNEI. The trim removed 7 bases at V and 5 bases at J, leaving 11 bases unmatched. This CDR3 is CASNPQAGVRDTQYF. The DNA of the CDR3 is TGTGCCAGCAACCCGCAAGCGGGGGTGAGAGATACGCAGTATTTT.

The V and J genes are TRBV4-1 and TRBJ2-7, with 7 positions matching TRBD1. V lost 9 bases and J lost 2; bases outside the gene matches: 13. CDR3 length: 15 amino acids. Germline V lookup: CDR1 MGHRA, CDR2 YSYEKL. The chain's CDR3 is CASQPNPTGTYEQYF. CDR3 nucleotides: TGCGCCAGTCAGCCCAATCCGACAGGGACCTACGAGCAGTACTTC.

This chain links TRBV9 with TRBJ2-2; a weak D match, TRBD2 (6 bases). The germline V gene has CDR1 SGDLS and CDR2 YYNGEE. V lost 4 bases to trimming and J lost 1 base, with 11 bases between them. The CDR3 sequence is 15 residues long. CDR3: CASSPMGGNTGELFF. CDR3 DNA: TGTGCCAGCAGCCCAATGGGGGGGAACACCGGGGAGCTGTTTTTT.

This clone was counted once. The chain uses TRBV5-1 and TRBJ2-2, with D uncertain. The CDR3 extends over 18 amino acids. V lost 3 bases to trimming and J lost 1 base, with 19 bases between them. The germline V gene encodes CDR1 SGHRS and CDR2 YFSETQ. The CDR3 loop reads CASSSANQEVGNTGELFF. The CDR3 bases are TGCGCCAGCAGCTCGGCTAATCAGGAAGTCGGGAACACCGGGGAGCTGTTTTTT.

The CDR3 DNA is TGTGCCAGCAGCTCCTCGGGGGGGGATGGTTCACCCCTCCACTTT. It encodes CASSSSGGDGSPLHF. The genes are TRBV7-3 and TRBJ1-6, with D tentatively TRBD1 (5 bases). The V gene lost 4 bases and the J gene lost 9 bases, with 16 bases spanning the gap. The germline gives CDR1 SGHTA, CDR2 FQGTGA. The CDR3 totals 15 residues.

The rearrangement uses TRBV2 and TRBJ1-3, with D unclear. Trimming cost V 6 bases and J 0 bases, with 12 bases left between them. Germline lookup yields CDR1 SNHLY and CDR2 FYNNEI. This CDR3 comprises 15 residues. In DNA, the CDR3 is TGTGCCAGCAGACAACAGTTACTCTCTGGAAACACCATATATTTT. This codes for CASRQQLLSGNTIYF.

The table lists this clone with a few counts. The rearrangement links TRBV7-9 to TRBJ1-5; no clear D gene. The CDR3 is made up of 14 amino acids. Trimming removed 1 base from V and 5 bases from J, with 9 bases in between. Germline assignment: CDR1 SEHNR and CDR2 FQNEAQ (reference sequence). In DNA, the CDR3 is TGTGCCAGCAGCTTAGAAGGAGGTTATCAGCCCCAGCATTTT. It yields the protein CASSLEGGYQPQHF.

The chain carries TRBV12-3 or TRBV12-4 and TRBJ1-1, with a tentative D call TRBD1 (6 bases). This CDR3 has 12 amino acids. V lost 7 bases and J lost 5, with 11 bases in between. The CDR3 spells CASMQGRTEAFF. CDR3 in DNA: TGTGCCAGCATGCAGGGGCGGACTGAAGCTTTCTTT.

The chain recombines TRBV27 with TRBJ1-2; D uncertain. The CDR3 runs to 14 residues. The germline V and J ends were trimmed by 2 bases and 7 bases, with 14 bases remaining between them. CDR1 is MNHEY, CDR2 SMNVEV, per germline (reference sequence). The CDR3: CASSLRSLAGGYTF. CDR3 nucleotide sequence: TGTGCCAGCAGTTTAAGGTCGCTAGCGGGTGGCTACACCTTC.